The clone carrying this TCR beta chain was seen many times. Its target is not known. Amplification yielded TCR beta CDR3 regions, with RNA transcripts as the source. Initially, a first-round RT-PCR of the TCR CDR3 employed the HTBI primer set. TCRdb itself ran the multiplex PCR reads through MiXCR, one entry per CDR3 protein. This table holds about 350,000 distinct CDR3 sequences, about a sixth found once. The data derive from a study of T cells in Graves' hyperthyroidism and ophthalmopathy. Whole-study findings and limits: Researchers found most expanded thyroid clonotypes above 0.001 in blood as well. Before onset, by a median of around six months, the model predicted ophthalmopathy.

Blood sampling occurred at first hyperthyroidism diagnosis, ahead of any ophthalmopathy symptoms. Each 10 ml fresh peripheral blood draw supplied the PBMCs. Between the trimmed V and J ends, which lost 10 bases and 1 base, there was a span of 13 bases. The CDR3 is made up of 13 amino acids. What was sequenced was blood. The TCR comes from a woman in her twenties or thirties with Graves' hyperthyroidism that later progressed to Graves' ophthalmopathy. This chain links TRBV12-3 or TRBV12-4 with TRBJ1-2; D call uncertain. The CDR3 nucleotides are TGTGCCACCCTACCTCCTAATAACTATGGCTACACCTTC. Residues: CATLPPNNYGYTF.